One and the same sample provided the 20 T cell receptor beta chains below, sequenced in a study of cytomegalovirus exposure and HLA in healthy donors (dated by TCRdb to 2016 to 2017). Preparation of the library involved the immunoSEQ multiplex PCR assay. TCRdb limited this immuneACCESS table to in-frame rearrangements with V and J called. A share of clones is missing; checked studies link under half to unresolved V genes, and the rest is unexplained. The sample contains around 69,000 clones, nearly 96% of them found a single time. Of the sample, over 3.5% is held by the ten largest clones. The sample comprised PBMCs. These receptors originate from a woman aged 18-29 years in good health and CMV-seropositive.

The rearrangement links TRBV30 to TRBJ2-7, with 8 bases that match TRBD1. Germline V CDR1 and CDR2: GTSNPN, SVGIG (reference sequence). The CDR3 covers 12 residues. V dropped 5 bases and J dropped 6; count of bases not matched to a gene: 6. CDR3 in DNA: TGTGCCTGGCGAGGGCAGGGGGCCGAGCAGTACTTC. Encoded protein: CAWRGQGAEQYF.

This chain links TRBV25-1 with TRBJ2-2, with 7 bases matching TRBD2. V lost 3 bases and J lost 4; bases outside the gene matches: 8. CDR3 length equals 16 residues. The germline V gene encodes CDR1 MGHDK and CDR2 SYGVNS. The chain's CDR3 is CASSDQLGGGTGELFF. The CDR3 coding sequence is TGTGCCAGCAGTGATCAGTTGGGGGGGGGCACCGGGGAGCTGTTTTTT.

V and J are TRBV14 and TRBJ2-5; TRBD1 aligns across 7 bases. The germline CDR1 and CDR2 sequences are SGHDN and FVKESK. This CDR3 is built from 14 residues. V trimming: 1 base; J trimming: 7 bases; junction bases outside the gene matches: 6. DNA for the CDR3: TGTGCCAGCAGCCAAGCCAGGGGGTTACCGACCCAGTACTTC. This encodes CASSQARGLPTQYF.

The chain has TRBV5-1 and TRBJ2-1; 10 bases map to TRBD2. This CDR3 comprises 16 residues. Germline lookup yields CDR1 SGHRS and CDR2 YFSETQ. V gave up 4 bases and J gave up 2 bases; unmatched junction bases: 6. CDR3 protein: CASSPLAGAAYNEQFF. CDR3 coding DNA: TGCGCCAGCAGCCCCCTAGCGGGAGCGGCCTACAATGAGCAGTTCTTC. Full variable domain (outside the CDR3, taken from reference TRBV5-1 and TRBJ2-1): KAGVTQTPRYLIKTRGQQVTLSCSPISGHRSVSWYQQTPGQGLQFLFEYFSETQRNKGNFPGRFSGRQFSNSRSEMNVSTLELGDSALYLCASSPLAGAAYNEQFFGPGTRLTVL.

J is TRBJ2-5 and V is TRBV19; 11 bases align to TRBD2. With 4 bases clipped from V and 3 bases from J, the junction kept 1 base outside the gene matches. CDR1 is LNHDA and CDR2 is SQIVND in the germline V gene (reference sequence). There are 14 residues in the CDR3. CDR3 loop: CASSTGLAEETQYF. CDR3 in DNA: TGTGCCAGTAGTACGGGACTAGCGGAAGAGACCCAGTACTTC.

The V and J genes are TRBV28 and TRBJ2-7; 14 bases are shared with TRBD2. This CDR3 region has 14 residues. Germline CDR1 reads MDHEN; CDR2 reads SYDVKM. The CDR3 region is CSTGTSGSGYEQYF. CDR3 DNA: TGTTCAACCGGGACTAGCGGGAGTGGCTACGAGCAGTACTTC. The full variable domain, with the rest looked up from reference TRBV28 and TRBJ2-7, is DVKVTQSSRYLVKRTGEKVFLECVQDMDHENMFWYRQDPGLGLRLIYFSYDVKMKEKGDIPEGYSVSREKKERFSLILESASTNQTSMYLCSTGTSGSGYEQYFGPGTRLTVT.

As for this clone: Mismatch with germline at one junction end may stem from a read error. The CDR3 region is CATSTGDGGRYRPFHF. CDR3 nucleotides: TGTGCCACCAGCACCGGGGATGGTGGACGGTACAGACCGTTCCATTTT. The V and J genes are TRBV15 and TRBJ1-3; no clear D gene. The CDR3 consists of 16 residues. Germline V gene sequence: CDR1 LNHNV, CDR2 YYDKDF (reference sequence). Supplemented by reference TRBV15 and TRBJ1-3, the full variable domain reads DAMVIQNPRYQVTQFGKPVTLSCSQTLNHNVMYWYQQKSSQAPKLLFHYYDKDFNNEADTPDNFQSRRPNTSFCFLDIRSPGLGDTAMYLCATSTGDGGRYRPFHFGEGSWLTVV.

This chain uses TRBV28 with TRBJ1-4; the match to TRBD1 covers 7 bases. V dropped 6 bases and J dropped 7; count of bases not matched to a gene: 14. In germline, CDR1 is MDHEN, CDR2 SYDVKM. This CDR3 contains 16 residues. CDR3 sequence reads: CASSLTGRFRGEKLFF. The DNA of the CDR3 is TGTGCCAGCAGCTTGACAGGGAGGTTCCGTGGTGAAAAACTGTTTTTT.

This clone has a handful of counts. This sequence joins TRBV18 and TRBJ2-7; 8 nucleotides match TRBD1. Germline assignment: CDR1 KGHSH and CDR2 LQKENI. This CDR3 has 14 amino acids. The V gene end was trimmed by 8 bases and the J gene end by 2 bases; junction bases not matched to a gene: 8. The CDR3 loop reads CASRMDREAYEQYF. CDR3 sequence (DNA): TGTGCCAGCAGGATGGACAGGGAGGCCTACGAGCAGTACTTC.

This CDR3 is CAWSGGQNSNQPQHF. The CDR3 coding sequence is TGTGCCTGGAGTGGCGGACAAAATAGCAATCAGCCCCAGCATTTT. V is TRBV30 and J is TRBJ1-5; the D gene is possibly TRBD1 (5 bases). Trimming cost V 1 base and J 0 bases, with 10 bases left between them. The CDR3 runs to 15 residues. Germline CDR1 and CDR2: GTSNPN and SVGIG (reference sequence). The entire variable domain, with the rest obtained from reference TRBV30 and TRBJ1-5, is as follows: SQTIHQWPATLVQPVGSPLSLECTVEGTSNPNLYWYRQAAGRGLQLLFYSVGIGQISSEVPQNLSASRPQDRQFILSSKKLLLSDSGFYLCAWSGGQNSNQPQHFGDGTRLSIL.

The chain couples TRBV27 to TRBJ2-7; 9 bases are a match to TRBD1. CDR1 is MNHEY and CDR2 is SMNVEV in the germline V gene (reference sequence). The J segment lost 3 bases and the V segment lost 5 bases, leaving 8 bases of the junction unmatched. This CDR3 comprises 15 residues. CDR3 region: CASSPRTGVDYEQYF. The DNA of the CDR3 is TGTGCCAGCAGTCCGCGGACAGGGGTGGACTACGAGCAGTACTTC.

This chain links TRBV19 with TRBJ2-1; possibly TRBD1 for D (6 bases). Deletions cut 5 bases from V and 6 bases from J, with 17 bases between. The CDR3 spans 15 residues. CDR1 and CDR2 (germline): LNHDA, SQIVND (reference sequence). The chain's CDR3 is CASSHIRQVGNEQFF. The DNA for the CDR3 is TGTGCCAGTAGTCATATCCGACAGGTAGGCAATGAGCAGTTCTTC.

The chain joins TRBV7-6 to TRBJ2-7, with 9 bases matching TRBD2. This CDR3 spans 15 amino acids. The ends lost 1 base at V and 5 bases at J; junction bases unmatched: 6. Per germline, CDR1 SGHVS and CDR2 FNYEAQ. The CDR3 reads CASSLEGGRVDEQYF. The CDR3 region has the DNA TGTGCCAGCAGCTTAGAAGGCGGGAGGGTGGACGAGCAGTACTTC.

V and J are TRBV4-1 and TRBJ2-2; TRBD2 aligns across 11 bases. The CDR3 runs 17 residues. Germline V gene sequence: CDR1 MGHRA, CDR2 YSYEKL. The ends lost 2 bases at V and 2 bases at J; junction bases unmatched: 4. The CDR3 DNA reads TGCGCCAGCAGCCAACTTGGGACTAGCGGCAACACCGGGGAGCTGTTTTTT. Amino acid sequence: CASSQLGTSGNTGELFF.

The genes are TRBV15 and TRBJ1-1; tentative D call: TRBD1 (6 bases). Germline V gene sequence: CDR1 LNHNV, CDR2 YYDKDF (reference sequence). V was clipped by 0 bases and J by 2 bases, with 10 bases between them. The length of the CDR3 is 15 residues. The CDR3 DNA is TGTGCCACCAGCAGAGACCGGACAGACAACACTGAAGCTTTCTTT. As protein: CATSRDRTDNTEAFF.

The chain joins TRBV30 to TRBJ2-5; possible D gene TRBD1, 7 bases. With 0 bases removed from V and 4 bases from J, the gap between germline ends came to 12 bases. The CDR3 runs to 14 residues. Germline values: CDR1 GTSNPN, CDR2 SVGIG (reference sequence). The CDR3, as DNA: TGTGCCTGGAGTGTAGGAGGGGGCTCAGAGACCCAGTACTTC. Translating it yields CAWSVGGGSETQYF.

This clone showed up just once. V usage is TRBV28 and J usage is TRBJ1-2; D remains unclear. Trimming pared 7 bases from V and 4 bases from J, leaving 16 bases between. Germline CDR1 MDHEN, CDR2 SYDVKM. This CDR3 is built from 14 residues. CDR3 nucleotides: TGTGCCAGCAACAAGAGGTTTGGGAGCTATGGCTACACCTTC. Its protein is CASNKRFGSYGYTF.

The table lists this clone with a count of one. V usage is TRBV19 and J usage is TRBJ1-5, with 7 positions matching TRBD1. CDR1 is LNHDA, CDR2 SQIVND, per germline (reference sequence). V gave up 6 bases and J gave up 4 bases; unmatched junction bases: 6. The CDR3 covers 14 residues. In DNA form, the CDR3 reads TGTGCCAGTAGGCGAGACAGGGCGAATCAGCCCCAGCATTTT. Its protein product is CASRRDRANQPQHF.

This clone was found once. The chain combines TRBV7-3 with TRBJ2-5; D is perhaps TRBD2 (5 bases). This CDR3 has 13 amino acids. V was trimmed by 0 bases and J by 5 bases, leaving 7 bases between them. Per germline, CDR1 SGHTA and CDR2 FQGTGA. This CDR3 is CASSLTGVETQYF. In DNA form, the CDR3 reads TGTGCCAGCAGCTTAACGGGAGTGGAGACCCAGTACTTC.

This chain joins TRBV27 and TRBJ1-2; D possibly corresponds to TRBD1 (6 bases). Deletions cut 5 bases from V and 4 bases from J, with 11 bases between. The CDR3 covers 13 residues. The germline V gene encodes CDR1 MNHEY and CDR2 SMNVEV (reference sequence). CDR3 in amino acids: CASSGGATYGYTF. DNA of the CDR3: TGTGCCAGCAGTGGGGGGGCCACCTATGGCTACACCTTC.